The sequence of this T cell receptor beta chain was determined in a study of human T cells and chemical hapten exposure. The wider study: Investigators sensitized 2 cm by 2 cm of upper inner arm skin with 2% DPC. For the approximately 23-week duration of the study, patients were given weekly doses of diphenylcyclopropenone on the scalp.

TCRdb re-analysed the RACE reads in MiXCR, keeping a single row per CDR3 protein. The table has 80,000 to 100,000 distinct CDR3 sequences, approximately 10% seen once. Study conclusions and caveats: Significantly more large CDR3 similarity clusters arose among expanded TCRs than among controls. Donors had alopecia, so their immune response may differ from healthy people's.

Time point specified: patch test 3, about 24 weeks after DPC sensitization. Specified treatment: therapeutic diphenylcyclopropenone sensitization with weekly scalp DPC. This clonotype was counted between two and nine times. What it binds is not known. The CDR3 totals 15 residues. Deletions cut 5 bases from V and 0 bases from J, with 16 bases between. The germline gives CDR1 DFQATT, CDR2 SNEGSKA (reference sequence). This clonotype was obtained from a woman aged 25-40 years with alopecia areata. Some clones in this sample may be carry-over from other donors' samples. This chain uses TRBV20-1 with TRBJ2-5; possible D gene TRBD2, 5 bases. Specimen: whole blood, collected in connection with sensitization to the hapten diphenylcyclopropenone (DPC). CDR3 protein: CSAGSAVANQETQYF. The CDR3 DNA is TGCAGTGCTGGGTCGGCGGTAGCGAACCAAGAGACCCAGTACTTC.